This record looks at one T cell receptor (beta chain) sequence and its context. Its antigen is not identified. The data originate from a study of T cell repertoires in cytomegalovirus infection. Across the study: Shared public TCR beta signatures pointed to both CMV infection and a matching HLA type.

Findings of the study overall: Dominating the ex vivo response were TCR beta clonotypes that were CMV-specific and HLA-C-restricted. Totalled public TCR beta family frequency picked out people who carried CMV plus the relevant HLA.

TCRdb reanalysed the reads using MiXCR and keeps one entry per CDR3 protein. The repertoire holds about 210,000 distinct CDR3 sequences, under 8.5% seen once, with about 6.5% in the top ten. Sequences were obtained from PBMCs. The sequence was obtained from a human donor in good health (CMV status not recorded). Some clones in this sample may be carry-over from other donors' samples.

The CDR3 region has the DNA TGTGCCAGCAGCGCGGCAACTTACAATGAGCAGTTCTTC. Amino acids: CASSAATYNEQFF. The J gene is TRBJ2-1, the V gene TRBV11-3; D ambiguous. V lost 5 bases, J lost 4 bases, and 9 bases lay in between. CDR1 SGHNT and CDR2 YENEEA come from the germline V gene. The CDR3 has 13 amino acids. Supplemented by reference TRBV11-3 and TRBJ2-1, the full variable domain reads EAGVVQSPRYKIIEKKQPVAFWCNPISGHNTLYWYLQNLGQGPELLIRYENEEAVDDSQLPKDRFSAERLKGVDSTLKIQPAELGDSAVYLCASSAATYNEQFFGPGTRLTVL.